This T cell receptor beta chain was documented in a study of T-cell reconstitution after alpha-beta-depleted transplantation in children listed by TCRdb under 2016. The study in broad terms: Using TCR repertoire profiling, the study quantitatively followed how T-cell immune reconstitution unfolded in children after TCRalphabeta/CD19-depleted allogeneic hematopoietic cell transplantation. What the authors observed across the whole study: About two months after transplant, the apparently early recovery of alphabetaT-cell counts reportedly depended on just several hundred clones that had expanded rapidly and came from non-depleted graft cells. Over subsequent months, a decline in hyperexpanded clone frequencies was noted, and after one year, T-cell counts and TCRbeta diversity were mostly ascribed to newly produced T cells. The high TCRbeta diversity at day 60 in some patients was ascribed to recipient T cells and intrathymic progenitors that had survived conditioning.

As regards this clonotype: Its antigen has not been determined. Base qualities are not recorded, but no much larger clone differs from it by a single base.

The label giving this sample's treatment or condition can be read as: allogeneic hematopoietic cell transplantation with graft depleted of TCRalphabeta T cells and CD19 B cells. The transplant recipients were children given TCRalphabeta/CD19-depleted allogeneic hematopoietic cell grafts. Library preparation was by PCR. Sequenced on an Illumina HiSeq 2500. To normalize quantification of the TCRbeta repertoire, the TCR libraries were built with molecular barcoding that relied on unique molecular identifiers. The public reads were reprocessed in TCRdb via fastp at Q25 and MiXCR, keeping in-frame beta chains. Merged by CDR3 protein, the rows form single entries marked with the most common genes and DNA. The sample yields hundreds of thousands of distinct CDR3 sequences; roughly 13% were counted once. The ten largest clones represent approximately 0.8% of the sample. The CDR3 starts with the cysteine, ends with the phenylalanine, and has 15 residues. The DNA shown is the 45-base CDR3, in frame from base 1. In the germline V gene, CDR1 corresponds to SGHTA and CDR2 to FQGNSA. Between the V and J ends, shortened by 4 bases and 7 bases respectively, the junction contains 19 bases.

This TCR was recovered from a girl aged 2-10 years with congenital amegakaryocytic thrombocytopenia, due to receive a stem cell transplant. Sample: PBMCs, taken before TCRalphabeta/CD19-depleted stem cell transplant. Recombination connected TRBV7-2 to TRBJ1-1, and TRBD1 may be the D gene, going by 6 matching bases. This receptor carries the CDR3 CASSSLEEGQLEAFF. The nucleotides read TGTGCCAGCAGCTCACTAGAAGAAGGACAGCTTGAAGCTTTCTTT.